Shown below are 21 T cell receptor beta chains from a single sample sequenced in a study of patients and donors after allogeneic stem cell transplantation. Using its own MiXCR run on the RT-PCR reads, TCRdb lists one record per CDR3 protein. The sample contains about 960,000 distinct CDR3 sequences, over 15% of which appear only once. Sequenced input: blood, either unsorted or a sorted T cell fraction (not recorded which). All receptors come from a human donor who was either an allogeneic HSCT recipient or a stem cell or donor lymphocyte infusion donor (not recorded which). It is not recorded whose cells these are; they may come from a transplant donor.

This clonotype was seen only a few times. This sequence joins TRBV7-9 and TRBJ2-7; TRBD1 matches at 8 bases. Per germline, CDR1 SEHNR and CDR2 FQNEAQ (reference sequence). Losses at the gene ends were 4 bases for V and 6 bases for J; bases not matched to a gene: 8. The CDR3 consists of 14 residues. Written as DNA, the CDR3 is TGTGCCAGCAGCTCCAGGACAGGGTCGTCCGAGCAGTACTTC. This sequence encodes CASSSRTGSSEQYF.

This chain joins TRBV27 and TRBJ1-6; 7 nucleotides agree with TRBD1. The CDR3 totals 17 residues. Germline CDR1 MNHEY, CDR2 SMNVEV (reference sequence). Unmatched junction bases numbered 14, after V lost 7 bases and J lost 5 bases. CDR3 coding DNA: TGTGCCAGCACCCTCTCGGGGGACAGTGCAGATAATTCACCCCTCCACTTT. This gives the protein CASTLSGDSADNSPLHF.

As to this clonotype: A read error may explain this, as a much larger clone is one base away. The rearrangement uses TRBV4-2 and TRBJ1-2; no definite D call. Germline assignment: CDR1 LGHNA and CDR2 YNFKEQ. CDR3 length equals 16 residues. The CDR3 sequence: CASRQDWSREKYGYTF. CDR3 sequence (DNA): TGTGCCAGCAGACAAGATTGGTCGAGGGAGAAGTATGGCTACACCTTC.

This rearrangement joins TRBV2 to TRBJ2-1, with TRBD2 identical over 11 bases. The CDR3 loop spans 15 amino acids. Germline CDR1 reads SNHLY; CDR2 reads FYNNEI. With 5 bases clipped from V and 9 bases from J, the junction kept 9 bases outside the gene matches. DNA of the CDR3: TGTGCCAGCAGTTGGGGGCTAGCGGGAGGAGGTGAGCAGTTCTTC. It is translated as CASSWGLAGGGEQFF.

CDR3 amino acids: CSATLTGWETQYF. CDR3 bases: TGCAGTGCTACTTTGACAGGGTGGGAGACCCAGTACTTC. The chain combines TRBV20-1 with TRBJ2-5, with TRBD1 identical over 7 bases. Germline V gene data show CDR1 as DFQATT and CDR2 as SNEGSKA (reference sequence). The CDR3 is 13 amino acids. V gave up 4 bases and J gave up 5 bases; unmatched junction bases: 7.

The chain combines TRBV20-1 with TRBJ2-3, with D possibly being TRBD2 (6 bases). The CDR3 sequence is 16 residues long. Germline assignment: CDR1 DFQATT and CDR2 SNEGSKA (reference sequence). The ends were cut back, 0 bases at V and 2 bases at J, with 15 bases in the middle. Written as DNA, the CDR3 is TGCAGTGCTAGAGATCCGAGCTGGGGGGACACAGATACGCAGTATTTT. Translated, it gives CSARDPSWGDTDTQYF.

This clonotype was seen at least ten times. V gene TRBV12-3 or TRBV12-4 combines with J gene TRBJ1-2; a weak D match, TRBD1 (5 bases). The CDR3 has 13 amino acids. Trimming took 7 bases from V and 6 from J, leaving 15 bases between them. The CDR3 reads CASTWGELNGYTF. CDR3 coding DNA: TGTGCCAGCACCTGGGGGGAATTAAATGGCTACACCTTC.

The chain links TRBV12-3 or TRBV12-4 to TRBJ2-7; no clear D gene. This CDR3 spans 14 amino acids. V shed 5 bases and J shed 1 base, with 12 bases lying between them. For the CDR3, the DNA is TGTGCCAGCAGTCTCGACGGGTTTTCCTACGAGCAGTACTTC. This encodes CASSLDGFSYEQYF.

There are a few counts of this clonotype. The CDR3, as DNA: TGTGCCAGCAGCTTGCTTAAGAGGGCGGGGACACACGCAGATACGCAGTATTTT. Translation gives CASSLLKRAGTHADTQYF. J is TRBJ2-3 and V is TRBV11-2, with D perhaps assigned TRBD1 or TRBD2 (6 bases each). This CDR3 has 18 amino acids. Germline CDR1 and CDR2: SGHAT and FQNNGV. V dropped 3 bases and J dropped 4 bases, with 23 bases sitting between them.

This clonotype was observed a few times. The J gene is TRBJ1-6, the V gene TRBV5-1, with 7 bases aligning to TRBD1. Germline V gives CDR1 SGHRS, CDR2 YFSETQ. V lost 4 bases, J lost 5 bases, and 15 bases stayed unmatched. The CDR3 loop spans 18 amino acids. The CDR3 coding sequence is TGCGCCAGCAGCCCCCGTTTCGGCAGACAGGGAGATAATTCACCCCTCCACTTT. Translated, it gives CASSPRFGRQGDNSPLHF.

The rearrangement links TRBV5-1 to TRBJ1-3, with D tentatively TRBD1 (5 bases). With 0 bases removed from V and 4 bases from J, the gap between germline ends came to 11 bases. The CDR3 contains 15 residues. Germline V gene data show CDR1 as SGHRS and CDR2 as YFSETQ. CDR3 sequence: CASSLEGTVGNTIYF. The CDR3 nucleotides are TGCGCCAGCAGCTTGGAAGGGACTGTCGGAAACACCATATATTTT.

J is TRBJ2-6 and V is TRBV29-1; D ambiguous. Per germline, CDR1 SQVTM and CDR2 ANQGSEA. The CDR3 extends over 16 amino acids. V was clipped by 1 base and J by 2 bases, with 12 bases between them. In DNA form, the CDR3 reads TGCAGCGTTGAAGGTGGTGAGGTTACTGGGGCCAACGTCCTGACTTTC. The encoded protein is CSVEGGEVTGANVLTF.

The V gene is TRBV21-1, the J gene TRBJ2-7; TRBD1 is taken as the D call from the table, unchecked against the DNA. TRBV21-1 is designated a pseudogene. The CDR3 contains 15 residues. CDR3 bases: TGTGCCAGCAGCTTTCGGACAACTCGCTCCTACGAGCAGTACTTC. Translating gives CASSFRTTRSYEQYF.

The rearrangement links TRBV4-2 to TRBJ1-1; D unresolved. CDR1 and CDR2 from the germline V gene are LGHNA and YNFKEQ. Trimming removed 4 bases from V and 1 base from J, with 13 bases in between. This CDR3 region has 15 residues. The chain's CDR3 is CASSRLGGANTEAFF. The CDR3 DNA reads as TGTGCCAGCAGCCGTCTGGGAGGAGCGAACACTGAAGCTTTCTTT.

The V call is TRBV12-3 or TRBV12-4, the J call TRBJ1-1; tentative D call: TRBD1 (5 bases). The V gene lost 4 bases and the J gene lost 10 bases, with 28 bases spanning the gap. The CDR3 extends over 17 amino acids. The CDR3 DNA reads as TGTGCCAGCAGTTCTTTATACCTCCGGGACGGAGGAAGGGGAGCTTTCTTT. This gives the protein CASSSLYLRDGGRGAFF.

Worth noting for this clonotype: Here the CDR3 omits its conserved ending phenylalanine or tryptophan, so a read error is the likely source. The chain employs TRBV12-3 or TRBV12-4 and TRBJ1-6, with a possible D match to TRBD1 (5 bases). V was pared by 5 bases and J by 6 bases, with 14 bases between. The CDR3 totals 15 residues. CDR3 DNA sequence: TGTGCCAGCAGTCTTTTCAGGGACGCTAATTCACCCCTCCACCTT. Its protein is CASSLFRDANSPLHL.

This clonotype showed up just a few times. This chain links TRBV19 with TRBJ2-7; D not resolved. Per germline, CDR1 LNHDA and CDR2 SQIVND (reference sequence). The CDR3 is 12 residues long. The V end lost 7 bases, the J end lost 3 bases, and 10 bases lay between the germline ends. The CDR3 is CASTLDGYEQYF. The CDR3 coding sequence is TGTGCCAGTACCCTAGACGGCTACGAGCAGTACTTC.

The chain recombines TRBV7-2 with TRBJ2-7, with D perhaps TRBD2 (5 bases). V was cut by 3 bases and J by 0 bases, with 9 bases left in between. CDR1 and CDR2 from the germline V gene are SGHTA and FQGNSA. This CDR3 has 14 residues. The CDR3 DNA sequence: TGTGCCAGCAGCTTGAGAGCGGACTCCTACGAGCAGTACTTC. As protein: CASSLRADSYEQYF.

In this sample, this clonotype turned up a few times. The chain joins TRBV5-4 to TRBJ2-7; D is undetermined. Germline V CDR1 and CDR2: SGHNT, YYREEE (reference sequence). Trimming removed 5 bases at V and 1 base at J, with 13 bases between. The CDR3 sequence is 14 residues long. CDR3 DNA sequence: TGTGCCAGCAGTCCCCGCGTATTATCCTACGAGCAGTACTTC. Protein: CASSPRVLSYEQYF.

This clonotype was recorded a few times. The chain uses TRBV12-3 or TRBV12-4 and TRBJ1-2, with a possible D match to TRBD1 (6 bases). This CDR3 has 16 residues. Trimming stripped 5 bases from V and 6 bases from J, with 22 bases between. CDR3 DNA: TGTGCCAGCAGTCGGGGGACACGTGTGGGGGCCGATGGCTACACCTTC. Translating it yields CASSRGTRVGADGYTF.

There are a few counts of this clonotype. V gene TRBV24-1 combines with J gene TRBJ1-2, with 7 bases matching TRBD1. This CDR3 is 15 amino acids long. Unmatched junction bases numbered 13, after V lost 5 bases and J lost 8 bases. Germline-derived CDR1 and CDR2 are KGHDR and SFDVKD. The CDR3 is CATSGVPRGAGGYTF. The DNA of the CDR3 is TGTGCCACCAGTGGAGTTCCCAGGGGGGCTGGCGGCTACACCTTC.